This T cell receptor beta chain was recovered during a study of OX40 agonist ivuxolimab in advanced cancers. At the level of the study: Patients received ivuxolimab, an agonistic anti-OX40 (CD134) antibody. Study-wide points: Expanded clones were, on average, more numerous among CD8+ T cells than CD4+.

The method was immunoSEQ multiplex PCR; TCRdb's version includes in-frame clones alone and lacks a portion of them. Of under 70,000 clones listed, 80% to 90% were seen once; the top ten hold about 6%. This clone has a handful of counts. Its antigen is currently unknown. Blood specimens came from baseline, cycle 4 day 1, and cycle 7 day 1. Trimming cost V 2 bases and J 6 bases, with 16 bases left between them. The CDR3 runs to 15 residues. The V gene's germline CDR1 is SNHLY and CDR2 FYNNEI. The sample was CD4+ or CD8+ T cells sorted from blood, taken in a trial of the OX40 agonist ivuxolimab. V is TRBV2 and J is TRBJ1-1; D may be TRBD1 (6 bases). This clonotype was obtained from an adult with an advanced solid tumor such as melanoma, head and neck, liver or kidney cancer. The chain's CDR3 is CASSELGRGNAEAFF. The CDR3 coding sequence is TGTGCCAGCAGTGAATTAGGCAGGGGAAATGCTGAAGCTTTCTTT.